A single sample is the source of the 20 T cell receptor beta chains below, sequenced in a study of CD8 T cells in Susac syndrome. A quantity of about 0.5 to 1 ug RNA underwent reverse transcription using random hexamers. TCRdb analysed the immunoSEQ multiplex PCR reads with MiXCR anew, one entry per CDR3 protein. The sample lists 150,000 to 200,000 distinct CDR3 sequences; just over 90% were seen once. The sequenced material came from CD4+ T cells from PBMCs. The receptors stem from a human donor in good health.

The DNA of the CDR3 is TGTGCCAGCAGCTTATTGGGGATAGGGTTTATCCGGGGCACTGAAGCTTTCTTT. It encodes CASSLLGIGFIRGTEAFF. The rearrangement uses TRBV7-9 and TRBJ1-1, with D unclear. Germline assignment: CDR1 SEHNR and CDR2 FQNEAQ (reference sequence). CDR3 length: 18 residues. The ends were cut back, 2 bases at V and 4 bases at J, with 23 bases in the middle. The full variable domain, completed using reference TRBV7-9 and TRBJ1-1, is DTGVSQNPRHKITKRGQNVTFRCDPISEHNRLYWYRQTLGQGPEFLTYFQNEAQLEKSRLLSDRFSAERPKGSFSTLEIQRTEQGDSAMYLCASSLLGIGFIRGTEAFFGQGTRLTVV.

The chain couples TRBV25-1 to TRBJ1-6; TRBD1 matches at 9 bases. Trimming cost V 4 bases and J 11 bases; bases outside gene matches: 9. Per germline, CDR1 MGHDK and CDR2 SYGVNS. The CDR3 loop spans 15 amino acids. DNA of the CDR3: TGTGCCAGCAGTGCCGGGACAGGGTTTGTTCCACCCCTCCACTTT. This encodes CASSAGTGFVPPLHF. Supplemented by reference TRBV25-1 and TRBJ1-6, the full variable domain reads EADIYQTPRYLVIGTGKKITLECSQTMGHDKMYWYQQDPGMELHLIHYSYGVNSTEKGDLSSESTVSRIRTEHFPLTLESARPSHTSQYLCASSAGTGFVPPLHFGNGTRLTVT.

The chain combines TRBV4-1 with TRBJ2-3; D may be TRBD2 (7 bases). The CDR3 has 17 residues. Trimming left V 3 bases short and J 0 bases short, with 16 bases between. The germline CDR1 and CDR2 sequences are MGHRA and YSYEKL. The CDR3 DNA is TGCGCCAGCAGCCATGGGGGGGACACGCATAGCACAGATACGCAGTATTTT. Translated, it gives CASSHGGDTHSTDTQYF.

The V and J genes are TRBV29-1 and TRBJ1-5, with D hard to call. V was trimmed by 7 bases and J by 6 bases, leaving 13 bases between them. Per germline, CDR1 SQVTM and CDR2 ANQGSEA. There are 12 residues in the CDR3. CDR3 DNA: TGCAGCGCCCTCGAAATAGGTCAGCCCCAGCATTTT. As protein: CSALEIGQPQHF.

The V and J genes are TRBV18 and TRBJ2-3; D is possibly TRBD1 or TRBD2 (6 bases each). This CDR3 spans 13 amino acids. Germline V lookup: CDR1 KGHSH, CDR2 LQKENI. V lost 6 bases to trimming and J lost 6 bases, with 13 bases between them. CDR3 region: CASSETGGDTQYF. The CDR3 coding sequence is TGTGCCAGCTCCGAGACAGGAGGGGATACGCAGTATTTT.

Here the CDR3 reads CASSRDRGRYEQFF. The DNA of the CDR3 is TGTGCCAGCAGTCGGGACAGGGGGAGGTATGAGCAGTTCTTC. V and J are TRBV6-5 and TRBJ2-1; TRBD1 matches 11 bases. V was pared by 5 bases and J by 8 bases, with 5 bases of the junction left unmatched. From germline, CDR1 is MNHEY and CDR2 SVGAGI. The CDR3 spans 14 residues.

V usage is TRBV20-1 and J usage is TRBJ2-5; the match to TRBD2 covers 9 bases. The germline CDR1 and CDR2 sequences are DFQATT and SNEGSKA (reference sequence). The CDR3 is made up of 15 amino acids. J gave up 5 bases and V 7 bases, and 14 bases lay outside the gene matches. CDR3 DNA sequence: TGCAGTGTCTCACCCCAGCGGGGGGTGAGTGAGACCCAGTACTTC. Its translation is CSVSPQRGVSETQYF.

The CDR3 protein is CASSRQTNEQFF. The CDR3 DNA sequence: TGTGCCAGCAGCCGGCAGACCAATGAGCAGTTCTTC. The gene calls are TRBV9 and TRBJ2-1; D gene ambiguous. The CDR3 loop spans 12 amino acids. V lost 4 bases and J 6 bases, leaving 8 bases between the germline ends. CDR1 and CDR2 from the germline V gene are SGDLS and YYNGEE.

The chain recombines TRBV20-1 with TRBJ1-3; 7 nucleotides agree with TRBD1. The CDR3 runs 15 residues. Germline-derived CDR1 and CDR2 are DFQATT and SNEGSKA (reference sequence). The J segment lost 0 bases and the V segment lost 3 bases, leaving 5 bases of the junction unmatched. The CDR3 sequence is CSARARQGSGNTIYF. DNA for the CDR3: TGCAGTGCTAGGGCGAGACAGGGCTCTGGAAACACCATATATTTT.

This chain joins TRBV7-8 and TRBJ2-1; possibly TRBD2 for D (7 bases). The ends were cut back, 1 base at V and 6 bases at J, with 13 bases in the middle. This CDR3 comprises 15 residues. Germline V gene data show CDR1 as SGHVS and CDR2 as FQNEAQ. DNA for the CDR3: TGTGCCAGCAGCTTAGATCTCCGGGGGGCCAATGAGCAGTTCTTC. Protein product: CASSLDLRGANEQFF.

This chain connects TRBV6-1 to TRBJ1-2, with 9 bases lining up with TRBD1. The CDR3 is made up of 15 amino acids. Germline V gene data show CDR1 as MNHNS and CDR2 as SASEGT. Trimming at V came to 5 bases and at J to 4 bases, leaving 8 bases not matched to a gene. The CDR3 here is CASSRTSTGGYGYTF. The CDR3 DNA is TGTGCCAGCAGTAGGACTTCGACAGGGGGCTATGGCTACACCTTC.

The CDR3 bases are TGTGCCTGGAGGAGGGACGGGAGGACTGAAGCTTTCTTT. It translates to CAWRRDGRTEAFF. The chain uses TRBV30 and TRBJ1-1; tentatively, D is TRBD1 (5 bases). The germline CDR1 and CDR2 sequences are GTSNPN and SVGIG (reference sequence). The CDR3 runs 13 residues. Trimming pared 3 bases from V and 5 bases from J, leaving 13 bases between.

The chain employs TRBV20-1 and TRBJ2-3; TRBD2 agrees at 11 bases. CDR1 and CDR2 from the germline V gene are DFQATT and SNEGSKA (reference sequence). The CDR3 consists of 15 residues. V lost 5 bases to trimming and J lost 6 bases; unmatched junction nucleotides: 10. The CDR3 region is CSAHKASGGRDTQYF. DNA for the CDR3: TGCAGTGCTCATAAGGCTAGCGGGGGGAGGGATACGCAGTATTTT.

The V and J genes are TRBV12-3 or TRBV12-4 and TRBJ1-2, with 7 nucleotides matching TRBD1. The CDR3 has 13 residues. J gave up 6 bases and V 5 bases, and 6 bases lay outside the gene matches. The CDR3 here is CASSDQGGDGYTF. The CDR3 DNA sequence: TGTGCCAGCAGTGACCAGGGGGGGGATGGCTACACCTTC.

V and J are TRBV6-5 and TRBJ1-3; D not certain. The CDR3 runs 17 residues. V lost 0 bases and J lost 0, with 12 bases in between. Looked up from germline, CDR1 is MNHEY and CDR2 is SVGAGI. CDR3 sequence: CASSYSLLTSSGNTIYF. CDR3 coding DNA: TGTGCCAGCAGTTACTCGTTACTCACGAGCTCTGGAAACACCATATATTTT.

This chain links TRBV3-1 with TRBJ2-1; D may match TRBD1 or TRBD2 (5 bases each). V was cut by 1 base and J by 7 bases, with 20 bases left in between. The CDR3 totals 17 residues. In germline, CDR1 is LGHDT, CDR2 YNNKEL (reference sequence). CDR3 in DNA: TGTGCCAGCAGCCAAGCTCTCTCGAGCCTTGGGGGAAATGAGCAGTTCTTC. Residues: CASSQALSSLGGNEQFF.

The genes are TRBV20-1 and TRBJ2-7, with TRBD2 as a possible D gene (7 bases). The V end lost 1 base, the J end lost 2 bases, and 15 bases lay between the germline ends. The germline V gene encodes CDR1 DFQATT and CDR2 SNEGSKA (reference sequence). The CDR3 sequence is 15 residues long. CDR3 in amino acids: CSARVSGGGPYEQYF. The CDR3 region has the DNA TGCAGTGCTAGAGTGTCTGGCGGGGGCCCCTACGAGCAGTACTTC.

The chain couples TRBV20-1 to TRBJ1-1; 8 bases line up with TRBD1. This CDR3 has 11 amino acids. Germline V gives CDR1 DFQATT, CDR2 SNEGSKA (reference sequence). Trimming removed 8 bases from V and 5 bases from J; junction bases left unmatched: 4. The CDR3 bases are TGCAGTACCTACAGGGGGACTGAAGCTTTCTTT. It codes for CSTYRGTEAFF.

The chain joins TRBV5-6 to TRBJ1-2, with D unresolved. V was cut by 4 bases and J by 1 base, with 8 bases left in between. This CDR3 region has 13 residues. CDR1 and CDR2 from the germline V gene are SGHDT and YYEEEE. The CDR3 is CASSRGHNYGYTF. The CDR3 DNA follows: TGTGCCAGCAGCCGCGGTCATAACTATGGCTACACCTTC. Drawing the rest from reference TRBV5-6 and TRBJ1-2, the complete variable domain is DAGVTQSPTHLIKTRGQQVTLRCSPKSGHDTVSWYQQALGQGPQFIFQYYEEEERQRGNFPDRFSGHQFPNYSSELNVNALLLGDSALYLCASSRGHNYGYTFGSGTRLTVV.

This chain connects TRBV19 to TRBJ2-1, with D possibly matching TRBD1 (6 bases). V lost 3 bases and J lost 9, with 24 bases in between. The CDR3 extends over 17 amino acids. Germline V gene lookup returns CDR1 LNHDA and CDR2 SQIVND (reference sequence). The CDR3 region has the DNA TGTGCCAGTAGTATCCGTACGAGTGGGACAAAAGCTCGTGAGCAGTTCTTC. It translates to CASSIRTSGTKAREQFF.